Shown below are 7 T cell receptor beta chains from a single sample sequenced in a study of blood T cell repertoires in COVID-19. TCRdb's table, derived via immunoSEQ multiplex PCR, lists solely in-frame clones and lacks some. The sample shows tens of thousands of clones, about 88% of them seen only once. The specimen was peripheral blood. These receptors came from a human donor in a cohort sampled during active COVID-19.

The chain employs TRBV19 and TRBJ1-1; D perhaps matches TRBD1 (5 bases). V lost 7 bases to trimming and J lost 3 bases, with 12 bases between them. CDR1 is LNHDA, CDR2 SQIVND, per germline (reference sequence). CDR3 length: 13 amino acids. The CDR3 reads CASKGTGDTEAFF. Here the CDR3 DNA reads TGTGCCAGTAAGGGGACGGGGGACACTGAAGCTTTCTTT.

The chain has TRBV6-6 and TRBJ2-3, with 9 bases lining up with TRBD2. With 6 bases clipped from V and 6 bases from J, the junction kept 7 bases outside the gene matches. Germline CDR1 is MNHNY and CDR2 is SVGAGI (reference sequence). The CDR3 runs 14 residues. DNA of the CDR3: TGTGCCAGCAGGAGTAGCGGGAGTTTTGATACGCAGTATTTT. It yields the protein CASRSSGSFDTQYF.

This clone came up once. The rearrangement links TRBV4-1 to TRBJ1-2, with TRBD1 matching 10 bases. V lost 0 bases to trimming and J lost 6 bases; unmatched junction nucleotides: 4. The CDR3 runs 15 residues. Germline lookup yields CDR1 MGHRA and CDR2 YSYEKL. CDR3 residues: CASSQDVGQGNGYTF. CDR3 DNA sequence: TGCGCCAGCAGCCAAGATGTGGGACAGGGGAATGGCTACACCTTC.

The chain joins TRBV4-1 to TRBJ2-7, with 9 positions matching TRBD1. The CDR3 sequence is 14 residues long. The germline gives CDR1 MGHRA, CDR2 YSYEKL. The junction had 6 bases not matched to a gene; V was cut back by 4 bases and J by 5 bases. The CDR3 DNA follows: TGCGCCAGCAGCCTAACAGGGGGCTTCGACGAGCAGTACTTC. Its translation: CASSLTGGFDEQYF.

This rearrangement joins TRBV3-1 (or the pseudogene TRBV3-2) to TRBJ2-2; 9 bases fit TRBD2. CDR1 is LGHDT, CDR2 YNNKEL, per germline (reference sequence). The CDR3 is made up of 15 amino acids. Trimming took 8 bases from V and 5 from J; bases not matched to a gene: 9. DNA for the CDR3: TGTGCCAGCTCGGGCCTAGCGGGACGGACCGGGGAGCTGTTTTTT. Amino acids: CASSGLAGRTGELFF.

The chain couples TRBV7-2 to TRBJ2-5, with 12 bases identical to TRBD2. Germline lookup yields CDR1 SGHTA and CDR2 FQGNSA. The CDR3 runs 16 residues. Trimming cost V 5 bases and J 2 bases; bases outside gene matches: 6. The CDR3 reads CASSISGTSGQETQYF. Written as DNA, the CDR3 is TGTGCCAGCAGCATATCCGGGACTAGCGGGCAAGAGACCCAGTACTTC.

This clone has more than one count but fewer than ten. For the CDR3, the DNA is TGTGCCAGCAGCCTTGGGGGACAGGGGAGCTATGGCTACACCTTC. Translation: CASSLGGQGSYGYTF. The chain links TRBV3-1 (or the pseudogene TRBV3-2) to TRBJ1-2; 10 nucleotides line up with TRBD1. CDR3 length: 15 residues. The ends lost 4 bases at V and 4 bases at J; junction bases unmatched: 6. Germline lookup yields CDR1 LGHDT and CDR2 YNNKEL (reference sequence).